These 6 T cell receptor beta chains were all obtained from the same sample, sequenced in a study of early T cells in non-severe SARS-CoV-2 infection. TCRdb independently ran MiXCR on the 5' RACE reads; one entry per CDR3 protein. This sample has over 45,000 distinct CDR3 sequences, with roughly 8% found just once. This sample comprised whole blood, obtained at baseline. Source of these receptors: an adult who was a healthcare worker with PCR-confirmed SARS-CoV-2 infection or an uninfected control (not recorded which).

The chain joins TRBV2 to TRBJ2-7, with D maybe TRBD1 (6 bases). This CDR3 region has 14 residues. V was pared by 6 bases and J by 0 bases, with 12 bases between. Germline assignment: CDR1 SNHLY and CDR2 FYNNEI. CDR3 protein: CASRGRGHSYEQYF. The CDR3 coding sequence is TGTGCCAGCAGGGGCAGGGGACACTCCTACGAGCAGTACTTC.

The CDR3 spells CASNLISGISYNEQFF. The CDR3 DNA follows: TGTGCCAGCAACCTAATTAGCGGAATATCCTACAATGAGCAGTTCTTC. The chain uses TRBV7-9 and TRBJ2-1, with D possibly matching TRBD2 (6 bases). The germline V gene encodes CDR1 SEHNR and CDR2 FQNEAQ (reference sequence). The length of the CDR3 is 16 residues. With 7 bases removed from V and 1 base from J, the gap between germline ends came to 17 bases.

The CDR3 region is CSASRTARGTDTQYF. The DNA of the CDR3 is TGCAGTGCTAGTCGGACAGCAAGGGGAACAGATACGCAGTATTTT. This chain joins TRBV20-1 and TRBJ2-3, with D possibly matching TRBD1 (6 bases). Germline CDR1 DFQATT, CDR2 SNEGSKA (reference sequence). Between the trimmed V and J ends, which lost 3 bases and 3 bases, there was a span of 16 bases. This CDR3 has 15 amino acids.

This clonotype occurred a few times. This rearrangement joins TRBV27 to TRBJ2-1; 11 bases are shared with TRBD2. Germline assignment: CDR1 MNHEY and CDR2 SMNVEV (reference sequence). The CDR3 runs to 18 residues. V shed 6 bases, J shed 4 bases, and the junction held 14 bases outside the gene matches. The CDR3 loop reads CASSLLAGAPFKYNEQFF. Written as DNA, the CDR3 is TGTGCCAGCAGCCTACTAGCGGGAGCCCCTTTTAAATACAATGAGCAGTTCTTC.

This clonotype has a handful of counts. V gene TRBV7-3 combines with J gene TRBJ2-2; 7 positions match TRBD2. Germline CDR1 reads SGHTA; CDR2 reads FQGTGA. The V segment lost 1 base and the J segment 1 base; nucleotides outside the gene matches: 3. CDR3 length: 16 residues. The CDR3 sequence is CASSLKASGNTGELFF. The DNA for the CDR3 is TGTGCCAGCAGCTTAAAGGCTAGCGGGAACACCGGGGAGCTGTTTTTT.

This clonotype was detected ten times or more. CDR3 sequence (DNA): TGTGCCAGCAGCTTAATGGAACAAGATACGCAGTATTTT. The encoded protein is CASSLMEQDTQYF. The rearrangement joins TRBV7-3 to TRBJ2-3; D call uncertain. This CDR3 has 13 amino acids. V lost 1 base, J lost 5 bases, and 7 bases lay in between. Germline lookup yields CDR1 SGHTA and CDR2 FQGTGA.